This is a list of T cell receptor beta chains from one sample in a study of OX40 agonist ivuxolimab in advanced cancers. Assay: immunoSEQ multiplex PCR; the TCRdb copy retains only in-frame clones and omits some. Of more than 55,000 clones listed, around 90% are singletons. The source material was CD4+ or CD8+ T cells sorted from blood, sampled in a trial of the OX40 agonist ivuxolimab. The receptors were gathered from an adult with an advanced solid tumor such as melanoma, head and neck, liver or kidney cancer. CDR3s include the opening cysteine and the closing phenylalanine or tryptophan. A D gene is named only where the DNA matches it firmly. The size entry is marked missing in some rows and otherwise reads once, few, many or a size class.

j_gene: TRBJ2-4; v_gene: TRBV7-9; abundance: NA; d_gene: NA; CDR3nt: TGTGCCAGCAGCTTAGAGGCAAAAAACATTCAGTACTTC; CDR3aa: CASSLEAKNIQYF
j_gene: TRBJ1-1; v_gene: TRBV5-8; abundance: few; d_gene: NA; CDR3nt: TGTGCCAGCAGCCCGGGGGTGGGGAGGACTGAAGCTTTCTTT; CDR3aa: CASSPGVGRTEAFF
j_gene: TRBJ1-4; v_gene: TRBV14; abundance: NA; d_gene: NA; CDR3nt: TGTGCCAGCAGCCAAGGGAGCCCGCGCGGGCTCAATGAAAAACTGTTTTTT; CDR3aa: CASSQGSPRGLNEKLFF
j_gene: TRBJ2-2; v_gene: TRBV14; abundance: NA; d_gene: NA; CDR3nt: TGTGCCAGCAGCTTGAACACCGGGGAGCTGTTTTTT; CDR3aa: CASSLNTGELFF
j_gene: TRBJ2-3; v_gene: TRBV27; abundance: NA; d_gene: TRBD2; CDR3nt: TGTGCCAGCAGTTTATGGGCTAGCGGGGCTAGCACAGATACGCAGTATTTT; CDR3aa: CASSLWASGASTDTQYF
j_gene: TRBJ2-5; v_gene: TRBV5-4; abundance: NA; d_gene: TRBD1; CDR3nt: TGTGCCAGCAGCCTGGGACAGGGGGCGCTTATTGGGACCCAGTACTTC; CDR3aa: CASSLGQGALIGTQYF
j_gene: TRBJ1-2; v_gene: TRBV5-1; abundance: NA; d_gene: NA; CDR3nt: TGCGCCAGCAGCTTGGACGGACGGTACTATGGCTACACCTTC; CDR3aa: CASSLDGRYYGYTF
j_gene: TRBJ1-1; v_gene: TRBV10-2; abundance: NA; d_gene: NA; CDR3nt: TGCGCCAGCAGTGAGTCGGCTTTAATGATGGCCGCTGAAGCTTTCTTT; CDR3aa: CASSESALMMAAEAFF
j_gene: TRBJ2-1; v_gene: TRBV5-6; abundance: NA; d_gene: NA; CDR3nt: TGTGCCAGCAGCTTTCGGACAGCGGGAAAGGGCAATGAGCAGTTCTTC; CDR3aa: CASSFRTAGKGNEQFF
j_gene: TRBJ1-4; v_gene: TRBV20-1; abundance: once; d_gene: NA; CDR3nt: TGCAGTGCTAGGACGGGGGAAAAACTGTTTTTT; CDR3aa: CSARTGEKLFF
j_gene: TRBJ2-1; v_gene: TRBV7-9; abundance: NA; d_gene: TRBD2; CDR3nt: TGTGCCAGCAGCTTATTAGGGCGGCGGGGGAACAATGAGCAGTTCTTC; CDR3aa: CASSLLGRRGNNEQFF
j_gene: TRBJ2-7; v_gene: TRBV19; abundance: NA; d_gene: NA; CDR3nt: TGTGCCAGTAGTGAAGGGGCGGTTCCCTACGAGCAGTACTTC; CDR3aa: CASSEGAVPYEQYF
j_gene: TRBJ2-7; v_gene: TRBV27; abundance: NA; d_gene: TRBD1; CDR3nt: TGTGCCAGCAGTCCCGACAGGGAGCAGAACTACGAGCAGTACTTC; CDR3aa: CASSPDREQNYEQYF
j_gene: TRBJ2-3; v_gene: TRBV10-3; abundance: few; d_gene: NA; CDR3nt: TGTGCCATCAGTGAACGCGCAGATACGCAGTATTTT; CDR3aa: CAISERADTQYF
j_gene: TRBJ1-1; v_gene: TRBV7-3; abundance: NA; d_gene: TRBD1; CDR3nt: TGTGCCAGCAGCCAGACAGGGTTTCGGTCCACGTCTGAAGCTTTCTTT; CDR3aa: CASSQTGFRSTSEAFF
j_gene: TRBJ2-1; v_gene: TRBV28; abundance: once; d_gene: TRBD1; CDR3nt: TGTGCCAGCAGTGTCGGGACAGTTCCGTATGAGCAGTTCTTC; CDR3aa: CASSVGTVPYEQFF